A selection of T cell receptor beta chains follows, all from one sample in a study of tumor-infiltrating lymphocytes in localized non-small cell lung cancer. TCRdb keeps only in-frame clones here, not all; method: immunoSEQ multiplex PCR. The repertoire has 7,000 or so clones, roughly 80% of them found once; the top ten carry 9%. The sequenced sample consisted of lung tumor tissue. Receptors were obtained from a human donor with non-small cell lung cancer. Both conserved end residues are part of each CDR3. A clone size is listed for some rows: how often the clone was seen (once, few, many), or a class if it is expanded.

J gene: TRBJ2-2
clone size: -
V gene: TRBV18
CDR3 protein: CASSLGSPGELFF

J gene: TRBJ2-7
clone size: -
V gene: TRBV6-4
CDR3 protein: CASRNVPVEQYF

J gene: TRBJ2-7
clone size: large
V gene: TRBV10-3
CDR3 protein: CAISGPTGDEQYF

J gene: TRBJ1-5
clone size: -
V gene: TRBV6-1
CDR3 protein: CASSGGQFSNQPQHF

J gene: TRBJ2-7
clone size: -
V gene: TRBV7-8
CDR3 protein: CASSPPGQGANEQYF

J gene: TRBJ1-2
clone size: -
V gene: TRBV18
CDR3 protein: CASSPKEIYGYTF

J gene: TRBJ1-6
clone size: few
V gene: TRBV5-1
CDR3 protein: CASSLEVGSNSPLHF

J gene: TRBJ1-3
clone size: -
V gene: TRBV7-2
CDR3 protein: CASSLAQVSGNTIYF

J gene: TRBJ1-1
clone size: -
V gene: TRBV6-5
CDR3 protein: CASNLGLGNTEAFF

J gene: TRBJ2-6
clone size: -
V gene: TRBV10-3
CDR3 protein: CAISCFLCQSRANVLTF

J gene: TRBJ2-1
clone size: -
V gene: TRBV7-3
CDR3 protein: CASSLGTSGDNEQFF

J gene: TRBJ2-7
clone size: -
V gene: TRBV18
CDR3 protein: CASSPTTDGQEQYF

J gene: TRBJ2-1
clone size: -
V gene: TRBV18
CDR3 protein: CASSLSTAGTSGVVEQFF

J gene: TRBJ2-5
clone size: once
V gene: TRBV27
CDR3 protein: CASSLVGGETQYF

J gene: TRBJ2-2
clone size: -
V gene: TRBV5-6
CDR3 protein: CASSLGRAGELFF

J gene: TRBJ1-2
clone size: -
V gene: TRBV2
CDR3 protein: CASSENRAETGYTF

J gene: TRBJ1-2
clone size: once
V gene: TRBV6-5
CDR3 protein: CASSPMQGDHGYTF

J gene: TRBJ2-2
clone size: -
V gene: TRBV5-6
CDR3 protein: CASSLTGTGFTGELFF

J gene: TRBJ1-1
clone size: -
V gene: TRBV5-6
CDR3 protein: CASSLRGITEAFF

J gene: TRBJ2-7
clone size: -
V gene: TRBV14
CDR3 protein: CASSPQGQGIYEQYF

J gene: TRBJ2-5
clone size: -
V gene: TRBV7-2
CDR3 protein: CASGGSLGQETQYF

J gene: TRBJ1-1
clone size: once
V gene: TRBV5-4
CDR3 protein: CASSSGQGEVGRTEAFF

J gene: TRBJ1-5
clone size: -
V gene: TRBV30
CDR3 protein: CAWGTGSRQPQHF

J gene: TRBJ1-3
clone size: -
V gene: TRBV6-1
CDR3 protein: CASSEHLTGGANTIYF

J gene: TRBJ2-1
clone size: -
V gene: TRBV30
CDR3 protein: CAWETIAGGNEQFF

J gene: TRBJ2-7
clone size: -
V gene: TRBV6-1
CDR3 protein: CASQTIIGESYEQYF

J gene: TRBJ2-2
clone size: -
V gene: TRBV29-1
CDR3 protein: CSVGLAGGTGELFF

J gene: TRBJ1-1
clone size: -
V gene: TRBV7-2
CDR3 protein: CASSLEVGGSNTEAFF

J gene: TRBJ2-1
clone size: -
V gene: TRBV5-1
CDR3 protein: CASYDSLGNEQFF

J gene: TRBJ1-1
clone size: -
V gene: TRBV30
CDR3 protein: CAWTRRGTEAFF

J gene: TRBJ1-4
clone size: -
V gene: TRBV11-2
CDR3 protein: CASSHRGRNEKLFF

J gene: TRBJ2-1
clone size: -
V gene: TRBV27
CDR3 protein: CASRAGGTYYEQFF

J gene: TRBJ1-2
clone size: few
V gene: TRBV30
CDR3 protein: CAWSVKRNYGYTF

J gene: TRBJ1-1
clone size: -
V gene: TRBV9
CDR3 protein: CASSVDHTPSPEAFF

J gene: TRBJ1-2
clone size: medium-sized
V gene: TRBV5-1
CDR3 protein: CASSFGSYSAYGYTF

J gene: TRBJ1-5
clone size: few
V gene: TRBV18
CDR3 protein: CASSTGTPYGGAGNQPQHF

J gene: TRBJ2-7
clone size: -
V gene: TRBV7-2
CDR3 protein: CASSLGWTVYEQYF

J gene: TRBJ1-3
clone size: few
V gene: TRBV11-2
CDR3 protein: CASSPETGGNTIYF

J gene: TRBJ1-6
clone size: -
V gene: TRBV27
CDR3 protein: CASSFNPNRAWASPLHF

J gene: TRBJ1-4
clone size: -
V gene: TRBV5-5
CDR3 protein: CASSLGGIPNEKLFF

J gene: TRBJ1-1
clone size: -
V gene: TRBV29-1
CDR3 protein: CSAAPGQGSEAFF

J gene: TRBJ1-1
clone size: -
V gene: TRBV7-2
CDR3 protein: CASSLAPGDTEAFF

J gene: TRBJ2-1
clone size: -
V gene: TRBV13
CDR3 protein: CASSLLGEEAYNEQFF

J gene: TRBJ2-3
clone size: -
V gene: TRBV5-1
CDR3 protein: CASSFGQGGADTQYF

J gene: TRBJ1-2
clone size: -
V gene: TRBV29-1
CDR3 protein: CSVEGGQGIFDGYTF